These T cell receptor beta chains were read from a single sample in a study of blood T cell repertoires in COVID-19. The method was immunoSEQ multiplex PCR; TCRdb's version includes in-frame clones alone and lacks a portion of them. The repertoire consists of 250,000 to 300,000 clones, with about 88% occurring once and the leading ten covering 3.6%. Material: peripheral blood. Source of these receptors: a man younger than 30 with active or convalescent COVID-19. Both conserved end residues are part of each CDR3. D genes are given only for firm matches. Where a row states a size, it is once, few, many or the class of an expanded clone; other rows omit it.

>NA|16|TRBD1|TRBJ2-5|TRBV5-1
TGCGCCAGCAGCTTGGCCTGGGAGACAGGGGAAGAGACCCAGTACTTC
CASSLAWETGEETQYF
>NA|13|TRBD2|TRBJ2-7|TRBV11-2
TGTGCCAGCAGCCACCCACTAGCGTACGAGCAGTACTTC
CASSHPLAYEQYF
>NA|16|TRBD2|TRBJ2-7|TRBV6-2/TRBV6-3
TGTGCCAGCAGTTACCCATGGACTAGCGGGATCAGGGAGCAGTACTTC
CASSYPWTSGIREQYF
>NA|15|TRBD1|TRBJ1-1|TRBV19
TGTGCCAGTACCGCGGGGACAGGGGGTAGGGGTGAAGCTTTCTTT
CASTAGTGGRGEAFF
>once|13|NA|TRBJ2-7|TRBV30
TGTGCCTGGATCCGGGGAGGAGGCTACGAGCAGTACTTC
CAWIRGGGYEQYF
>NA|13|NA|TRBJ1-5|TRBV24-1
TGTGCCACCAGTGATGGGCAGGGGCAGCCCCAGCATTTT
CATSDGQGQPQHF
>NA|16|TRBD1|TRBJ2-7|TRBV6-5
TGTGCCAGCAGTTACTCTGTGACAGGGGCCTCCTACGAGCAGTACTTC
CASSYSVTGASYEQYF
>NA|14|TRBD1|TRBJ1-2|TRBV18
TGTGCCAGCTCACCAGGACAGGCCTACTATGGCTACACCTTC
CASSPGQAYYGYTF
>NA|14|NA|TRBJ2-5|TRBV2
TGTGCCAGCAGTGAAGGGGAGTGGCAAGAGACCCAGTACTTC
CASSEGEWQETQYF
>NA|15|NA|TRBJ2-1|TRBV19
TGTGCCAGTAGTCCACGGGGGAGCTCCTACAATGAGCAGTTCTTC
CASSPRGSSYNEQFF
>NA|14|TRBD1|TRBJ1-1|TRBV3-1/TRBV3-2
TGTGCCAGCAGCCAGGGGGGACAGGGTCTGGCGGCTTTCTTT
CASSQGGQGLAAFF
>NA|16|NA|TRBJ1-1|TRBV3-1/TRBV3-2
TGTGCCAGCAGTCGAAAAATCACAGGCGGGGGCACTGAAGCTTTCTTT
CASSRKITGGGTEAFF
>NA|14|TRBD1|TRBJ2-7|TRBV19
TGTGCCAGTAGTATAGATCCAGACAGGGCCGAGCAGTACTTC
CASSIDPDRAEQYF
>few|15|TRBD2|TRBJ2-1|TRBV11-3
TGTGCCAGCAGCTTAGGTGCGGGGGGTAACAATGAGCAGTTCTTC
CASSLGAGGNNEQFF
>NA|13|NA|TRBJ1-2|TRBV12-3/TRBV12-4
TGTGCCAGCAGTTACAACAGCAACTATGGCTACACCTTC
CASSYNSNYGYTF
>NA|15|TRBD2|TRBJ2-7|TRBV19
TGTGCCAGTAGTAACCTAGCGGGGGGCCGATACGAGCAGTACTTC
CASSNLAGGRYEQYF
>NA|12|NA|TRBJ1-2|TRBV19
TGTGCCAGTACTTCCAGGTTTAATGGCTACACCTTC
CASTSRFNGYTF
>NA|14|TRBD1|TRBJ1-2|TRBV5-1
TGCGCCAGCAGGGGGACAGGGACTAACTATGGCTACACCTTC
CASRGTGTNYGYTF
>NA|17|TRBD2|TRBJ2-5|TRBV3-1/TRBV3-2
TGTGCCAGCAGCCCCGGGAGTAGCGGGGGGGCAGGGGAGACCCAGTACTTC
CASSPGSSGGAGETQYF
>NA|14|NA|TRBJ1-1|TRBV6-5
TGTGCCAGCAGTTACGGTACGGGGAACACTGAAGCTTTCTTT
CASSYGTGNTEAFF
>NA|15|TRBD2|TRBJ2-5|TRBV5-4
TGTGCCAGCAGCTATAGCGGGAGGGAGGGGGAGACCCAGTACTTC
CASSYSGREGETQYF
>NA|14|NA|TRBJ2-7|TRBV6-5
TGTGCCACATCCGCAGACGGGAGCTTACGGGAGCAGTACTTC
CATSADGSLREQYF
>NA|14|TRBD1|TRBJ1-4|TRBV5-5
TGTGCCAGCAGCTTTCGCCCAGGGGGGGAAAAACTGTTTTTT
CASSFRPGGEKLFF
>NA|15|NA|TRBJ1-1|TRBV11-3
TGTGCCAGCAGCTTCGACCAGGGGTTAAACACTGAAGCTTTCTTT
CASSFDQGLNTEAFF
>NA|12|NA|TRBJ2-3|TRBV7-2
TGTGCCAGCAGCCCGGGGGCAGATACGCAGTATTTT
CASSPGADTQYF
>NA|17|TRBD2|TRBJ2-3|TRBV24-1
TGTGCCACCAGCCCTAGGACTAGCGGGACCCGCACAGATACGCAGTATTTT
CATSPRTSGTRTDTQYF
>NA|13|NA|TRBJ2-7|TRBV15
TGTGCCACCAGCAGATCGACAGGTTACGAGCAGTACTTC
CATSRSTGYEQYF
>NA|14|TRBD1|TRBJ1-3|TRBV28
TGTGCCAGCTGGGACAGATCCTCTGGAAACACCATATATTTT
CASWDRSSGNTIYF
>NA|15|TRBD1|TRBJ2-7|TRBV27
TGTGCCAGCAGTTTCGGGACAGGGGCCACCTACGAGCAGTACTTC
CASSFGTGATYEQYF
>NA|16|NA|TRBJ2-3|TRBV19
TGTGCCAGTAGTAACGACCAACACCTGGGAGCAGATACGCAGTATTTT
CASSNDQHLGADTQYF
>NA|18|NA|TRBJ1-1|TRBV28
TGTGCCAGCATGACGCTGTGGTCGGCGGGACTGTCGAACACTGAAGCTTTCTTT
CASMTLWSAGLSNTEAFF
>NA|15|NA|TRBJ1-2|TRBV19
TGTGCCAGTAGCACGATACAGAAGACAGGTTGGAGACTTCTCTTC
CASSTIQKTGWRLLF